The T cell receptor (beta chain) described here comes from a study of cytomegalovirus exposure and HLA in healthy donors. Points from the study as a whole: The study flagged some 170 TCR beta chains as cytomegalovirus-associated. In a later analysis, V- and J-gene trimming of beta chains associated with a DCLRE1C missense variant, replicated independently. Under in vitro conditions, a few CMV-associated chains were confirmed as specific for CMV antigens.

Amplification used 60 Vbeta primers and 13 Jbeta primers. Original processing notes: Per a later analysis, the number of unique TCR beta chains was some 75 million, of which 10 million to 11 million were shared. Sequenced by immunoSEQ multiplex PCR; TCRdb stores in-frame clones only, minus some. V and J calls and clone size are copied from that table; D and trimming were computed from the DNA. The profile shows about 160,000 clones, roughly 80% of them singletons. Between the trimmed V and J ends, which lost 3 bases and 0 bases, there was a span of 9 bases. The CDR3 consists of 15 residues. Germline CDR1 KGHSH, CDR2 LQKENI. This clone has a single count. Antigen unknown.

The clonotype comes from a woman in her thirties in good health and CMV-seropositive. The material sequenced was PBMCs. The chain joins TRBV18 to TRBJ2-1; D is perhaps TRBD1 (6 bases). DNA for the CDR3: TGTGCCAGCTCACCGACAGGAATCTCCTACAATGAGCAGTTCTTC. Translating gives CASSPTGISYNEQFF.